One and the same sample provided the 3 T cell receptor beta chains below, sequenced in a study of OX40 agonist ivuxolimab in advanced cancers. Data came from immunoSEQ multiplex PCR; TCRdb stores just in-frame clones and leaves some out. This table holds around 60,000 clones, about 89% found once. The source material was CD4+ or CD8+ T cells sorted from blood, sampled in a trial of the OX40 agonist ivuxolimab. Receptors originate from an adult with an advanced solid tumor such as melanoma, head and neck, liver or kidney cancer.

In nucleotides, the CDR3 is TGTGCCAGCAGCCCCGCGGGGATACAGTACTTC. Residues: CASSPAGIQYF. V and J are TRBV7-6 and TRBJ2-5; D possibly corresponds to TRBD2 (6 bases). V lost 5 bases, J lost 11 bases, and 12 bases lay in between. The CDR3 contains 11 residues. Germline V lookup: CDR1 SGHVS, CDR2 FNYEAQ.

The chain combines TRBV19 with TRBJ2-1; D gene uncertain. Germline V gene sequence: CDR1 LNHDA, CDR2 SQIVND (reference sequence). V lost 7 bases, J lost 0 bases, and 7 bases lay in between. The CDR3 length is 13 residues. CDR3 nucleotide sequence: TGTGCCAGTAAGGGTGGCTCCTACAATGAGCAGTTCTTC. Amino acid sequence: CASKGGSYNEQFF. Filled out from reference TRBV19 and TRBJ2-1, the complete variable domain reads DGGITQSPKYLFRKEGQNVTLSCEQNLNHDAMYWYRQDPGQGLRLIYYSQIVNDFQKGDIAEGYSVSREKKESFPLTVTSAQKNPTAFYLCASKGGSYNEQFFGPGTRLTVL.

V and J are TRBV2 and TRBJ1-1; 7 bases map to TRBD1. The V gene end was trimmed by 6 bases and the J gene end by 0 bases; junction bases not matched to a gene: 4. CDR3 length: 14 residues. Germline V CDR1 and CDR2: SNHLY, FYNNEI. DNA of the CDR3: TGTGCCAGCAGGGGACAGCCCATGAACACTGAAGCTTTCTTT. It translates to CASRGQPMNTEAFF.